The 28 T cell receptor beta chains below all came from one sample that was sequenced in a study of human T cells and chemical hapten exposure. In TCRdb, the RACE reads were re-called with MiXCR into one record per CDR3 protein. The sample has some 250,000 distinct CDR3 sequences, around 7.3% seen once. Time point: pre-sensitization, week 0. This sample's treatment: therapeutic diphenylcyclopropenone sensitization with weekly scalp DPC. Sequenced material: whole blood, taken in connection with sensitization to the hapten diphenylcyclopropenone (DPC). These receptors were obtained from a man aged 18 to 29 with alopecia areata. Some clones in this sample may be carry-over from other donors' samples.

This clonotype was picked up many times. The V gene is TRBV7-6, the J gene TRBJ1-4; D perhaps matches TRBD1 (5 bases). The germline V and J ends were trimmed by 8 bases and 6 bases, with 16 bases remaining between them. Germline CDR1 is SGHVS and CDR2 is FNYEAQ. The CDR3 contains 14 residues. For the CDR3, the DNA is TGTGCCAGCGGGATCCGGGGGGGATATGAAAAACTGTTTTTT. Its protein product is CASGIRGGYEKLFF.

This clonotype was observed a handful of times. Germline is not matched at one junction end, which may reflect a read error. The V gene is TRBV3-1, the J gene TRBJ2-2; 8 nucleotides match TRBD2. Germline V gene sequence: CDR1 LGHDT, CDR2 YNNKEL (reference sequence). The length of the CDR3 is 16 residues. The CDR3 region is CASRIQAGVNTEELFF. The CDR3 nucleotides are TGTGCCAGCAGGATCCAAGCGGGGGTTAACACCGAGGAGCTGTTTTTT. Full variable domain (outside the CDR3, taken from reference TRBV3-1 and TRBJ2-2): DTAVSQTPKYLVTQMGNDKSIKCEQNLGHDTMYWYKQDSKKFLKIMFSYNNKELIINETVPNRFSPKSPDKAHLNLHINSLELGDSAVYFCASRIQAGVNTEELFFGEGSRLTVL.

This clonotype was detected only a few times. The rearrangement joins TRBV7-2 to TRBJ1-1, with 8 bases aligning to TRBD1. Germline CDR1 and CDR2: SGHTA and FQGNSA. The CDR3 totals 14 residues. With V trimmed by 5 bases and J by 7 bases, 9 bases remained unmatched. CDR3 residues: CASSPTGAGLEAFF. DNA for the CDR3: TGTGCCAGCAGCCCGACAGGGGCTGGACTTGAAGCTTTCTTT.

The chain joins TRBV6-1 to TRBJ2-4; 8 bases align to TRBD1. This CDR3 has 16 residues. The V segment lost 5 bases and the J segment 2 bases; nucleotides outside the gene matches: 8. Germline CDR1 reads MNHNS; CDR2 reads SASEGT. In nucleotides, the CDR3 is TGTGCCAGCAGTACGACACAGGGGGGAACCAAAAACATTCAGTACTTC. Translating gives CASSTTQGGTKNIQYF.

This chain links TRBV25-1 with TRBJ2-1; perhaps TRBD2 as D (6 bases). V gave up 1 base and J gave up 6 bases, with 10 bases separating them. CDR3 length: 14 residues. Germline CDR1 reads MGHDK; CDR2 reads SYGVNS. The CDR3 DNA follows: TGTGCCAGCAGTGAATTTGGAGGGCGCAATGAGCAGTTCTTC. It is translated as CASSEFGGRNEQFF.

This chain uses TRBV24-1 with TRBJ2-7; D is unresolved. The germline V gene encodes CDR1 KGHDR and CDR2 SFDVKD. The CDR3 runs to 15 residues. The germline V and J ends were trimmed by 3 bases and 2 bases, with 13 bases remaining between them. CDR3 amino acids: CATSDGLGRPYEQYF. In DNA form, the CDR3 reads TGTGCCACCAGTGATGGGTTAGGACGGCCCTACGAGCAGTACTTC.

Ten or more counts support this clonotype. The V gene is TRBV27, the J gene TRBJ2-7; 9 bases match TRBD1. Germline V lookup: CDR1 MNHEY, CDR2 SMNVEV (reference sequence). Unmatched junction bases numbered 6, after V lost 2 bases and J lost 4 bases. The CDR3 has 15 residues. The CDR3, as DNA: TGTGCCAGCAGTTTAGCCGGGACAGGGATTTACGAGCAGTACTTC. It specifies CASSLAGTGIYEQYF.

This clonotype turned up a few times. V is TRBV7-9 and J is TRBJ2-7; unclear D gene. Trimming removed 1 base from V and 4 bases from J, with 8 bases in between. Germline loops: CDR1 SEHNR, CDR2 FQNEAQ (reference sequence). CDR3 length equals 13 residues. CDR3 in amino acids: CASSLVGTYEQYV. The CDR3 DNA reads TGTGCCAGCAGCTTAGTAGGCACGTACGAGCAGTACGTC.

This clonotype was detected a few times. The chain joins TRBV7-3 to TRBJ2-1; unclear D gene. Germline assignment: CDR1 SGHTA and CDR2 FQGTGA. The CDR3 sequence is 16 residues long. V lost 4 bases, J lost 4 bases, and 17 bases lay in between. CDR3 sequence: CASSSHSFNPYNEQFF. In nucleotides, the CDR3 is TGTGCCAGCAGCTCGCACAGTTTTAATCCTTACAATGAGCAGTTCTTC.

This clonotype occurred a few times. V gene TRBV11-2 combines with J gene TRBJ2-7; D possibly uses TRBD1 or TRBD2 (5 bases each). V lost 5 bases, J lost 2 bases, and 19 bases lay in between. CDR1 is SGHAT and CDR2 is FQNNGV in the germline V gene. This CDR3 comprises 16 residues. CDR3 in DNA: TGTGCCAGCAGCCCCCCGGGACGGATGATAACCTACGAGCAGTACTTC. Protein product: CASSPPGRMITYEQYF. The variable domain in full, with the rest retrieved from reference TRBV11-2 and TRBJ2-7, is EAGVAQSPRYKIIEKRQSVAFWCNPISGHATLYWYQQILGQGPKLLIQFQNNGVVDDSQLPKDRFSAERLKGVDSTLKIQPAKLEDSAVYLCASSPPGRMITYEQYFGPGTRLTVT.

This clonotype turned up a few times. V usage is TRBV12-3 or TRBV12-4 and J usage is TRBJ2-6, with D maybe TRBD1 (6 bases). The CDR3 contains 16 residues. V lost 6 bases and J 3 bases, leaving 15 bases between the germline ends. CDR3 DNA sequence: TGTGCCAGCAGACAGGGTAGAGGGGTTGGGGCCAACGTCCTGACTTTC. Translating gives CASRQGRGVGANVLTF.

The rearrangement links TRBV20-1 to TRBJ2-5; no clear D. The CDR3 has 15 residues. V was pared by 0 bases and J by 2 bases, with 13 bases between. In germline, CDR1 is DFQATT, CDR2 SNEGSKA (reference sequence). The CDR3, as DNA: TGCAGTGCTAGAGATGGGGTAACACAACAAGAGACCCAGTACTTC. Translation gives CSARDGVTQQETQYF.

The gene calls are TRBV10-3 and TRBJ2-7; 13 positions agree with TRBD2. The CDR3 loop spans 14 amino acids. J was trimmed by 7 bases and V by 7 bases; bases with no gene match: 7. Per germline, CDR1 ENHRY and CDR2 SYGVKD. CDR3 in DNA: TGTGCCATCACCTCGGGACTAGCGGGGATTGAGCAGTACTTC. This gives the protein CAITSGLAGIEQYF.

This clonotype has at least ten counts. The chain recombines TRBV6-2 or TRBV6-3 with TRBJ1-1; D unresolved. With 0 bases removed from V and 6 bases from J, the gap between germline ends came to 11 bases. Germline CDR1 reads MNHEY; CDR2 reads SVGEGT. This CDR3 is 14 amino acids long. The CDR3 bases are TGTGCCAGCAGTTACTCGATAGGCGGCTCTGAAGCTTTCTTT. Its protein is CASSYSIGGSEAFF.

The chain combines TRBV18 with TRBJ1-2; 7 nucleotides agree with TRBD1. The germline V gene has CDR1 KGHSH and CDR2 LQKENI. This CDR3 comprises 17 residues. Unmatched junction bases numbered 9, after V lost 0 bases and J lost 2 bases. In nucleotides, the CDR3 is TGTGCCAGCTCACCACCAAGGACAGGCCTCGCCAACTATGGCTACACCTTC. It encodes CASSPPRTGLANYGYTF.

There are many counts of this clonotype. The chain links TRBV6-6 to TRBJ1-1; D gene uncertain. Germline-derived CDR1 and CDR2 are MNHNY and SVGAGI (reference sequence). Trimming stripped 10 bases from V and 1 base from J, with 10 bases between. The CDR3 covers 12 residues. CDR3 protein: CATTWRNTEAFF. CDR3 bases: TGTGCCACCACATGGAGGAACACTGAAGCTTTCTTT.

The sample holds a few counts of this clonotype. The chain carries TRBV29-1 and TRBJ2-3, with D uncertain. V lost 4 bases and J 0 bases, leaving 11 bases between the germline ends. Germline V gene lookup returns CDR1 SQVTM and CDR2 ANQGSEA. The CDR3 runs to 14 residues. The CDR3 DNA reads as TGCAGCGTTGCCACACCCCCTAGCACAGATACGCAGTATTTT. Amino acids: CSVATPPSTDTQYF.

This clonotype was counted many times. V usage is TRBV5-1 and J usage is TRBJ2-7; 12 bases map to TRBD2. V was clipped by 0 bases and J by 3 bases; unmatched bases: 4. The germline gives CDR1 SGHRS, CDR2 YFSETQ. The CDR3 consists of 16 residues. The CDR3 coding sequence is TGCGCCAGCAGCTTGGCACGGACTAGCGGGGTCTACGAGCAGTACTTC. Amino acids: CASSLARTSGVYEQYF. The variable domain in full, completed from reference TRBV5-1 and TRBJ2-7, reads KAGVTQTPRYLIKTRGQQVTLSCSPISGHRSVSWYQQTPGQGLQFLFEYFSETQRNKGNFPGRFSGRQFSNSRSEMNVSTLELGDSALYLCASSLARTSGVYEQYFGPGTRLTVT.

The V and J genes are TRBV6-6 and TRBJ1-1; TRBD1 agrees at 10 bases. Germline assignment: CDR1 MNHNY and CDR2 SVGAGI (reference sequence). This CDR3 region has 15 residues. V lost 6 bases and J lost 7; bases outside the gene matches: 11. DNA of the CDR3: TGTGCCAGCAGAGCACTGACAGGGGGCGCGAATGAAGCTTTCTTT. It translates to CASRALTGGANEAFF.

This clonotype was counted ten times or more. The chain links TRBV12-3 or TRBV12-4 to TRBJ1-1; D gene ambiguous. This CDR3 region has 13 residues. The V gene lost 1 base and the J gene lost 11 bases, with 14 bases spanning the gap. CDR3 DNA sequence: TGTGCCAGCAGTTTAGAGTTGAACAAGAGGGCTTTCTTT. It translates to CASSLELNKRAFF.

The chain combines TRBV4-1 with TRBJ2-5, with D tentatively TRBD1 (6 bases). Germline CDR1 MGHRA, CDR2 YSYEKL. Trimming took 0 bases from V and 1 from J, leaving 9 bases between them. The CDR3 consists of 15 residues. CDR3 bases: TGCGCCAGCAGCCAAGACAGGGGATTCCAAGAGACCCAGTACTTC. Protein sequence: CASSQDRGFQETQYF.

This clonotype has only a few counts. The chain couples TRBV5-6 to TRBJ2-5; the D is unclear. Trimming left V 1 base short and J 4 bases short, with 8 bases between. There are 13 residues in the CDR3. Germline CDR1 is SGHDT and CDR2 is YYEEEE. This CDR3 is CASSLPVRETQYF. The CDR3, as DNA: TGTGCCAGCAGCTTGCCAGTGAGAGAGACCCAGTACTTC.

The table lists this clonotype with a few counts. This chain uses TRBV19 with TRBJ2-1, with D maybe TRBD1 (6 bases). CDR1 is LNHDA and CDR2 is SQIVND in the germline V gene (reference sequence). V lost 1 base, J lost 9 bases, and 13 bases lay in between. The CDR3 loop spans 14 amino acids. The CDR3, as DNA: TGTGCCAGTAGTATAGTACAGGGTGTCGGTGAGCAGTTCTTC. Protein: CASSIVQGVGEQFF. Combining the CDR3 with reference TRBV19 and TRBJ2-1 gives the whole variable domain DGGITQSPKYLFRKEGQNVTLSCEQNLNHDAMYWYRQDPGQGLRLIYYSQIVNDFQKGDIAEGYSVSREKKESFPLTVTSAQKNPTAFYLCASSIVQGVGEQFFGPGTRLTVL.

This clonotype was observed a handful of times. The chain couples TRBV7-2 to TRBJ1-1; D is unresolved. Germline V lookup: CDR1 SGHTA, CDR2 FQGNSA. The CDR3 extends over 14 amino acids. V was pared by 0 bases and J by 8 bases, with 13 bases between. CDR3 DNA: TGTGCCAGCAGCTTAGCCACAGCATCACAAGAAGCTTTCTTT. It specifies CASSLATASQEAFF.

The chain combines TRBV6-6 with TRBJ2-2; D call uncertain. Germline CDR1 MNHNY, CDR2 SVGAGI (reference sequence). The CDR3 is made up of 13 amino acids. V shed 10 bases and J shed 5 bases, with 14 bases lying between them. The CDR3 here is CATGKGPTGELFF. For the CDR3, the DNA is TGTGCCACCGGAAAGGGTCCGACCGGGGAGCTGTTTTTT.

This clonotype was detected only a few times. The chain couples TRBV12-5 to TRBJ1-2, with 7 bases lining up with TRBD1. The CDR3 runs 12 residues. Trimming at V came to 4 bases and at J to 11 bases, leaving 7 bases not matched to a gene. Germline V CDR1 and CDR2: LGHNT, FRNRAP. DNA for the CDR3: TGTGCTAGTGGTTCCCTGACAGGGAAGTACACCTTC. As protein: CASGSLTGKYTF.

The V call is TRBV4-3, the J call TRBJ2-2; D is undetermined. This CDR3 spans 19 amino acids. Trimming took off 0 bases at V and 2 bases at J, with 19 bases between the two ends. Germline loops: CDR1 LGHNA, CDR2 YSLEER. CDR3 sequence reads: CASSQEPWRTESNTGELFF. The CDR3 coding sequence is TGCGCCAGCAGCCAAGAACCTTGGCGCACGGAAAGTAACACCGGGGAGCTGTTTTTT.

This clonotype was recorded a few times. The chain has TRBV29-1 and TRBJ2-5, with D unresolved. Looked up from germline, CDR1 is SQVTM and CDR2 is ANQGSEA. The CDR3 is 11 amino acids. V shed 5 bases and J shed 1 base, with 5 bases lying between them. In nucleotides, the CDR3 is TGCAGCGTTAGGTTCCAAGAGACCCAGTACTTC. Its translation is CSVRFQETQYF.